These 13 T cell receptor beta chains originate from one sample sequenced in a study of cytomegalovirus exposure and HLA in healthy donors. 60 Vbeta and 13 Jbeta primers were used in PCR. Some clones are missing from TCRdb's copy, which holds only in-frame ones; the method was immunoSEQ multiplex PCR. The data contain about 57,000 clones, roughly 83% of them singletons. The sequencing sample was made of PBMCs. These receptors were obtained from a man aged 25 to 45 in good health and CMV-seronegative.

This clone appeared a single time. The V call is TRBV7-8, the J call TRBJ2-1; D remains ambiguous. CDR1 is SGHVS and CDR2 is FQNEAQ in the germline V gene. Trimming shortened V by 1 base and J by 0 bases, and 7 bases separated the two germline ends. This CDR3 is built from 15 residues. CDR3 DNA sequence: TGTGCCAGCAGCTTAGATCCGAGCTCCTACAATGAGCAGTTCTTC. Its protein product is CASSLDPSSYNEQFF.

This chain joins TRBV10-3 and TRBJ1-5; D may be TRBD1 (6 bases). Germline CDR1 ENHRY, CDR2 SYGVKD. V lost 7 bases to trimming and J lost 3 bases, with 16 bases between them. The CDR3 totals 15 residues. The CDR3 spells CAIKGGYSDNQPQHF. CDR3 DNA sequence: TGTGCCATCAAGGGGGGGTACAGTGACAATCAGCCCCAGCATTTT.

The chain employs TRBV30 and TRBJ2-5; 10 bases line up with TRBD2. Germline assignment: CDR1 GTSNPN and CDR2 SVGIG (reference sequence). This CDR3 spans 15 amino acids. Trimming took 4 bases from V and 1 from J; bases not matched to a gene: 6. CDR3: CAWTYLAGGQETQYF. DNA of the CDR3: TGTGCCTGGACCTACTTAGCGGGAGGCCAAGAGACCCAGTACTTC. Based on the CDR3 plus reference TRBV30 and TRBJ2-5, the full variable domain is SQTIHQWPATLVQPVGSPLSLECTVEGTSNPNLYWYRQAAGRGLQLLFYSVGIGQISSEVPQNLSASRPQDRQFILSSKKLLLSDSGFYLCAWTYLAGGQETQYFGPGTRLLVL.

The chain recombines TRBV10-2 with TRBJ1-2; D is undetermined. CDR3 length: 13 residues. From germline, CDR1 is WSHSY and CDR2 SAAADI. The V end lost 3 bases, the J end lost 8 bases, and 13 bases lay between the germline ends. CDR3 in amino acids: CASSDRGLGGYTF. Here the CDR3 DNA reads TGCGCCAGCAGTGACAGAGGGTTGGGGGGCTACACCTTC.

The chain couples TRBV4-1 to TRBJ1-2, with 8 bases identical to TRBD1. Germline-derived CDR1 and CDR2 are MGHRA and YSYEKL. J lost 8 bases, V lost 0 bases, and 8 bases had no gene match. The CDR3 loop spans 15 amino acids. CDR3 in DNA: TGCGCCAGCAGCCAAGAACCCCAGGGGGCAGTAGGCTACACCTTC. Encoded protein: CASSQEPQGAVGYTF.

The rearrangement joins TRBV9 to TRBJ2-7; TRBD1 matches at 8 bases. Germline V gene data show CDR1 as SGDLS and CDR2 as YYNGEE. The CDR3 totals 15 residues. Losses at the gene ends were 4 bases for V and 7 bases for J; bases not matched to a gene: 13. This CDR3 is CASSPFGQGLEEQYF. The CDR3 nucleotides are TGTGCCAGCAGCCCCTTCGGACAGGGCCTAGAAGAGCAGTACTTC.

This clone appeared a single time. This chain joins TRBV10-3 and TRBJ1-2; 11 bases agree with TRBD1. Trimming cost V 6 bases and J 9 bases; bases outside gene matches: 6. Germline CDR1 ENHRY, CDR2 SYGVKD. The CDR3 is 13 amino acids. The CDR3 DNA sequence: TGTGCCATCAGGGAGGGACAGGGGGGAAGCTACACCTTC. This sequence encodes CAIREGQGGSYTF.

This rearrangement joins TRBV6-1 to TRBJ1-6; D remains unclear. Trimming removed 2 bases at V and 2 bases at J, with 10 bases between. The CDR3 is made up of 16 amino acids. Germline CDR1 and CDR2: MNHNS and SASEGT. CDR3 nucleotides: TGTGCCAGCAGTGAAAGCGCTGGTACCTATAATTCACCCCTCCACTTT. This translates into CASSESAGTYNSPLHF.

This chain links TRBV11-2 with TRBJ2-7; weak D call: TRBD2 (6 bases). V was trimmed by 5 bases and J by 0 bases, leaving 17 bases between them. From germline, CDR1 is SGHAT and CDR2 FQNNGV. This CDR3 has 16 amino acids. The CDR3 region is CASSPYPGRSSYEQYF. The CDR3 DNA follows: TGTGCCAGCAGCCCTTACCCCGGGAGAAGCTCCTACGAGCAGTACTTC.

The genes are TRBV4-1 and TRBJ2-1; 7 bases agree with TRBD2. The CDR3 loop spans 16 amino acids. The V gene end was trimmed by 0 bases and the J gene end by 9 bases; junction bases not matched to a gene: 11. The V gene's germline CDR1 is MGHRA and CDR2 YSYEKL. The CDR3 region has the DNA TGCGCCAGCAGCCAAGATGGAGCGGGGCGTCGTAGTGAGCAGTTCTTC. Translation: CASSQDGAGRRSEQFF.

The rearrangement uses TRBV2 and TRBJ1-2, with 7 bases that match TRBD1. V dropped 3 bases and J dropped 1; count of bases not matched to a gene: 2. The CDR3 has 14 amino acids. CDR1 and CDR2 (germline): SNHLY, FYNNEI. The CDR3 reads CASSERGHNYGYTF. The CDR3, as DNA: TGTGCCAGCAGTGAGAGGGGGCATAACTATGGCTACACCTTC.

The chain has TRBV5-1 and TRBJ2-3; 8 bases map to TRBD1. The germline V gene has CDR1 SGHRS and CDR2 YFSETQ. This CDR3 has 16 residues. The junction had 6 bases not matched to a gene; V was cut back by 0 bases and J by 3 bases. The DNA for the CDR3 is TGCGCCAGCAGCTTGGCCGCCAGGGGGCCGACAGATACGCAGTATTTT. As protein: CASSLAARGPTDTQYF.

The rearrangement joins TRBV7-6 to TRBJ2-2; 8 bases are shared with TRBD1. The germline gives CDR1 SGHVS, CDR2 FNYEAQ. J lost 4 bases, V lost 2 bases, and 6 bases had no gene match. The CDR3 totals 16 residues. CDR3 loop: CASSLQGAQATGELFF. In DNA form, the CDR3 reads TGTGCCAGCAGCTTACAGGGGGCGCAGGCCACCGGGGAGCTGTTTTTT.